A single sample gave rise to the 23 T cell receptor beta chains below, sequenced in a study of T cell repertoires in cytomegalovirus infection. TCRdb re-called the reads with MiXCR, one entry per CDR3 protein. The sample includes hundreds of thousands of distinct CDR3 sequences, roughly a sixth of them seen just once. Sequences were obtained from PBMCs. Receptor source: a human donor in good health (CMV status not recorded). Some clones in this sample may be carry-over from other donors' samples.

This clonotype has at least ten counts. The chain carries TRBV7-2 and TRBJ1-2; 11 positions agree with TRBD1. V shed 5 bases, J shed 8 bases, and the junction held 7 bases outside the gene matches. The CDR3 is 14 amino acids. CDR1 and CDR2 from the germline V gene are SGHTA and FQGNSA. The CDR3 DNA reads as TGTGCCAGCAGCACGGACAGGGGGCATCGGGGCTACACCTTC. This sequence encodes CASSTDRGHRGYTF.

This clonotype was seen more than once but under ten times. This chain connects TRBV7-8 to TRBJ2-7; TRBD1 matches at 9 bases. The CDR3 runs 16 residues. The germline V gene encodes CDR1 SGHVS and CDR2 FQNEAQ. Trimming took 2 bases from V and 3 from J; bases not matched to a gene: 8. CDR3 in DNA: TGTGCCAGCAGCTTACGCATACCGGGACAGGGCTACGAGCAGTACTTC. Translating gives CASSLRIPGQGYEQYF.

The J gene is TRBJ1-1, the V gene TRBV12-3 or TRBV12-4; D not resolved. V was shortened by 4 bases and J by 5 bases, with 8 bases between the two germline ends. The CDR3 contains 12 residues. The CDR3 is CASSSLGTEAFF. The DNA for the CDR3 is TGTGCCAGCAGTTCGCTAGGGACTGAAGCTTTCTTT.

This clonotype was recorded once. The chain employs TRBV19 and TRBJ2-3, with D perhaps TRBD2 (6 bases). V was clipped by 5 bases and J by 3 bases, with 27 bases between them. Germline assignment: CDR1 LNHDA and CDR2 SQIVND (reference sequence). The CDR3 runs to 19 residues. CDR3 coding DNA: TGTGCCAGTAGTCTCTCCTCAGGGTTGGTAGCGGATGTAACAGATACGCAGTATTTT. It codes for CASSLSSGLVADVTDTQYF.

A few counts support this clonotype. V gene TRBV19 combines with J gene TRBJ1-5; tentative D call: TRBD1 (5 bases). The CDR3 length is 14 residues. Germline lookup yields CDR1 LNHDA and CDR2 SQIVND (reference sequence). V lost 1 base, J lost 5 bases, and 9 bases lay in between. DNA for the CDR3: TGTGCCAGTAGTATAGGGGGCCCGGATCAGCCCCAGCATTTT. It specifies CASSIGGPDQPQHF.

This clonotype was seen repeatedly, ten times or more. The rearrangement links TRBV4-3 to TRBJ2-7; TRBD2 matches at 8 bases. After removal of 2 bases from V and 7 bases from J, the junction contained 7 bases not matched to a gene. CDR1 is LGHNA and CDR2 is YSLEER in the germline V gene. The CDR3 consists of 14 residues. Here the CDR3 reads CASSQYGGGKEQYF. The CDR3, as DNA: TGCGCCAGCAGCCAATACGGGGGGGGAAAAGAGCAGTACTTC.

This clonotype showed up many times. The genes are TRBV28 and TRBJ2-1, with TRBD1 identical over 7 bases. Unmatched junction bases numbered 9, after V lost 4 bases and J lost 12 bases. Per germline, CDR1 MDHEN and CDR2 SYDVKM. The CDR3 contains 13 residues. The CDR3 here is CASSWGGRTGQFF. As DNA, the CDR3 is TGTGCCAGCAGTTGGGGTGGCAGGACAGGGCAGTTCTTC.

This clonotype was recorded at least ten times. The V call is TRBV4-2, the J call TRBJ2-2; D is possibly TRBD1 or TRBD2 (5 bases each). The ends were cut back, 1 base at V and 3 bases at J, with 12 bases in the middle. Germline V CDR1 and CDR2: LGHNA, YNFKEQ. The CDR3 consists of 16 residues. The CDR3 nucleotides are TGTGCCAGCAGCCAAGCCAAGGGACCGGACACCGGGGAGCTGTTTTTT. Protein product: CASSQAKGPDTGELFF.

This chain links TRBV19 with TRBJ2-1; 7 bases fit TRBD2. Per germline, CDR1 LNHDA and CDR2 SQIVND (reference sequence). The CDR3 covers 16 residues. V gave up 4 bases and J gave up 7 bases; unmatched junction bases: 13. For the CDR3, the DNA is TGTGCCAGTAGTACCCGCCGGGGGGAATTTGTAAATGAGCAGTTCTTC. Its protein is CASSTRRGEFVNEQFF.

This clonotype turned up a few times. V usage is TRBV6-1 and J usage is TRBJ2-2; the D is unclear. V was cut by 5 bases and J by 6 bases, with 10 bases left in between. Germline V gene data show CDR1 as MNHNS and CDR2 as SASEGT. The CDR3 is made up of 13 amino acids. The CDR3 nucleotides read TGTGCCAGCAGTCGAAACCCACCCGGGGAGCTGTTTTTT. The encoded protein is CASSRNPPGELFF.

This clonotype was detected many times. This chain connects TRBV20-1 to TRBJ2-1; 15 bases align to TRBD2. Germline CDR1 reads DFQATT; CDR2 reads SNEGSKA (reference sequence). The CDR3 runs to 18 residues. The V gene end was trimmed by 1 base and the J gene end by 0 bases; junction bases not matched to a gene: 4. The CDR3 nucleotides read TGCAGTGCTAGAGCTGGGACTAGCGGGGGGAGCTCCTACAATGAGCAGTTCTTC. Translating it yields CSARAGTSGGSSYNEQFF.

The chain combines TRBV5-1 with TRBJ2-5; 8 bases line up with TRBD1. With 3 bases clipped from V and 6 bases from J, the junction kept 13 bases outside the gene matches. The CDR3 extends over 16 amino acids. Per the germline V gene, CDR1 is SGHRS and CDR2 is YFSETQ. CDR3 nucleotides: TGCGCCAGCAGCTCGGTTTCCCGGGACAGGAGCAAGACCCAGTACTTC. Its translation: CASSSVSRDRSKTQYF.

This clonotype was counted a few times. V usage is TRBV6-2 or TRBV6-3 and J usage is TRBJ2-3; 12 bases map to TRBD2. V lost 0 bases to trimming and J lost 1 base; unmatched junction nucleotides: 2. Per the germline V gene, CDR1 is MNHEY and CDR2 is SVGEGT. The CDR3 totals 17 residues. DNA of the CDR3: TGTGCCAGCAGTTACTCGACTAGCGGGGGCCGCACAGATACGCAGTATTTT. Its translation is CASSYSTSGGRTDTQYF.

V usage is TRBV20-1 and J usage is TRBJ2-5, with 7 bases that match TRBD2. Trimming at V came to 3 bases and at J to 5 bases, leaving 3 bases not matched to a gene. The CDR3 has 12 amino acids. Germline lookup yields CDR1 DFQATT and CDR2 SNEGSKA (reference sequence). Here the CDR3 reads CSARGGMETQYF. The CDR3 DNA sequence: TGCAGTGCTAGGGGGGGGATGGAGACCCAGTACTTC.

At least ten counts were recorded for this clonotype. This chain uses TRBV11-3 with TRBJ2-5; no definite D call. V lost 1 base and J lost 5, with 14 bases in between. The germline V gene encodes CDR1 SGHNT and CDR2 YENEEA. The CDR3 covers 15 residues. Here the CDR3 DNA reads TGTGCCAGCAGCTTAGGCGGAACTTTGGGGGAGACCCAGTACTTC. Protein product: CASSLGGTLGETQYF. The whole variable domain, remainder taken from reference TRBV11-3 and TRBJ2-5, is EAGVVQSPRYKIIEKKQPVAFWCNPISGHNTLYWYLQNLGQGPELLIRYENEEAVDDSQLPKDRFSAERLKGVDSTLKIQPAELGDSAVYLCASSLGGTLGETQYFGPGTRLLVL.

The V and J genes are TRBV10-3 and TRBJ2-7; 8 positions agree with TRBD1. V gave up 0 bases and J gave up 3 bases; unmatched junction bases: 10. Germline CDR1 reads ENHRY; CDR2 reads SYGVKD. This CDR3 spans 17 amino acids. CDR3 residues: CAISESWDRTSGYEQYF. In DNA form, the CDR3 reads TGTGCCATCAGTGAGTCTTGGGACAGGACGTCTGGCTACGAGCAGTACTTC.

The chain links TRBV28 to TRBJ1-1; unclear D gene. This CDR3 comprises 12 residues. The ends were cut back, 5 bases at V and 4 bases at J, with 8 bases in the middle. Germline lookup yields CDR1 MDHEN and CDR2 SYDVKM. The CDR3 is CASSEGITEAFF. The CDR3, as DNA: TGTGCCAGCAGTGAGGGCATCACTGAAGCTTTCTTT.

This clonotype was observed at least ten times. J is TRBJ2-1 and V is TRBV28; TRBD2 agrees at 11 bases. The V and J ends lost 6 bases and 7 bases, in that order; junction bases with no gene match: 8. CDR1 and CDR2 from the germline V gene are MDHEN and SYDVKM. The CDR3 is made up of 15 amino acids. DNA of the CDR3: TGTGCCAGCAGGGTTAGCGGGGGGGCGCGGAATGAGCAGTTCTTC. As protein: CASRVSGGARNEQFF. Based on the CDR3 plus reference TRBV28 and TRBJ2-1, the full variable domain is DVKVTQSSRYLVKRTGEKVFLECVQDMDHENMFWYRQDPGLGLRLIYFSYDVKMKEKGDIPEGYSVSREKKERFSLILESASTNQTSMYLCASRVSGGARNEQFFGPGTRLTVL.

The chain uses TRBV29-1 and TRBJ1-1; tentatively, D is TRBD1 (6 bases). The CDR3 spans 13 residues. Germline values: CDR1 SQVTM, CDR2 ANQGSEA. Trimming cost V 8 bases and J 0 bases, with 13 bases left between them. As DNA, the CDR3 is TGCAGCACAACGACAGGCTTGAACACTGAAGCTTTCTTT. It specifies CSTTTGLNTEAFF.

This clonotype appeared a few times. The CDR3 DNA is TGCAGTGCTGCGGGGGGCGAGATAGGCAATCAGCCCCAGCATTTT. This codes for CSAAGGEIGNQPQHF. The gene calls are TRBV20-1 and TRBJ1-5, with D possibly being TRBD1 (6 bases). The CDR3 is 15 amino acids. V lost 5 bases to trimming and J lost 2 bases, with 16 bases between them. The V gene's germline CDR1 is DFQATT and CDR2 SNEGSKA (reference sequence).

This clonotype was counted many times. V usage is TRBV7-2 and J usage is TRBJ1-6, with 8 nucleotides matching TRBD1. The ends lost 7 bases at V and 10 bases at J; junction bases unmatched: 9. The CDR3 totals 14 residues. In germline, CDR1 is SGHTA, CDR2 FQGNSA. This chain's CDR3 is CASTNRDRPSPLHF. In nucleotides, the CDR3 is TGTGCCAGCACCAACCGGGACAGGCCATCACCCCTCCACTTT.

The chain uses TRBV5-1 and TRBJ2-1; 11 nucleotides line up with TRBD1. Germline values: CDR1 SGHRS, CDR2 YFSETQ. This CDR3 spans 15 amino acids. V lost 4 bases to trimming and J lost 7 bases; unmatched junction nucleotides: 7. The DNA for the CDR3 is TGCGCCAGCAGCCCCAGGACAGGGGGCTTTAATGAGCAGTTCTTC. Translating gives CASSPRTGGFNEQFF. The variable domain in full, with the rest retrieved from reference TRBV5-1 and TRBJ2-1, is KAGVTQTPRYLIKTRGQQVTLSCSPISGHRSVSWYQQTPGQGLQFLFEYFSETQRNKGNFPGRFSGRQFSNSRSEMNVSTLELGDSALYLCASSPRTGGFNEQFFGPGTRLTVL.

A remark on this clonotype: This clone may be a read error of a much larger clone one base away. As DNA, the CDR3 is TGTGCCAGCGGCCAGAGGACAGGGAACACTGAAGCTTTCTTT. The encoded protein is CASGQRTGNTEAFF. The chain links TRBV3-1 to TRBJ1-1, with 7 bases identical to TRBD1. The germline gives CDR1 LGHDT, CDR2 YNNKEL (reference sequence). The CDR3 consists of 14 residues.